The T cell receptor (beta chain) under discussion was sequenced for a study of T-cell memory formation after mild COVID-19. Overall study context: TCR clustering was largely donor specific.

The CDR3 totals 15 residues. Germline loops: CDR1 SQVTM, CDR2 ANQGSEA. Trimming removed 3 bases at V and 1 base at J, with 14 bases between. General study points: Pre-infection memory contained some responding clones, which suggested that cross-reactive memory had joined. CD4+ clones that contracted lay mainly in CM and EM; CD8+ ones lay in EMRA. Researchers could not confirm that second-wave clones peaking on day 37 targeted SARS-CoV-2.

Via MiXCR, TCRdb re-called the 5' RACE reads, giving one row per CDR3 protein. The sample yields some 300,000 distinct CDR3 sequences, 15% to 20% seen once. As for this clonotype: Its specificity is unknown.

This chain uses TRBV29-1 with TRBJ2-3; D gene unclear. The specimen sequenced was PBMCs or a T cell subset sorted from them (not recorded which). The TCR sequence derives from a young man who had mild COVID-19 (a few samples of this study predate the infection). Cell type and time point are not known. CDR3: CSVDLVLLGTDTQYF. The CDR3 coding sequence is TGCAGCGTTGATTTGGTCCTCTTAGGCACAGATACGCAGTATTTT.